This T cell receptor (beta chain) was observed in a study of blood T cell repertoires in COVID-19. As for the study in general: PBMCs, B-cell-depleted T cells, or T cells provided the cDNA or gDNA that made up the material.

The CDR3 consists of 17 residues. J gave up 7 bases and V 4 bases, and 9 bases lay outside the gene matches. Germline CDR1 is LGHNA and CDR2 is YNFKEQ. Original processing methods: Amplification from reference gene primers served as the basis for estimated nucleated cell counts. Method: immunoSEQ multiplex PCR; TCRdb's copy keeps in-frame clones and lacks some. The V and J calls and clone size come from that table; D and trimming were worked out from the DNA. The sample yields under 40,000 clones, 65% to 90% seen once. The genes are TRBV4-2 and TRBJ2-1; 14 nucleotides align to TRBD2. Sequenced: peripheral blood. This TCR was recovered from a woman over 75 with active or convalescent COVID-19. This CDR3 is CASSRSTSGGAGNEQFF. The CDR3 nucleotides read TGTGCCAGCAGCCGATCGACTAGCGGGGGGGCTGGAAATGAGCAGTTCTTC.